The next 22 T cell receptor beta chains were all read from a single sample in a study of T cells in Graves' hyperthyroidism and ophthalmopathy. RNA transcripts served as the template for amplifying TCR beta CDR3 regions. HTBI primers were used for first-round RT-PCR of the TCR CDR3. MiXCR was run by TCRdb on the multiplex PCR reads, yielding one entry per CDR3 protein. The sample yields around 600,000 distinct CDR3 sequences, 14% seen once. The material sequenced was blood. All receptors derive from a woman aged 45-65 years with Graves' ophthalmopathy.

As for this clonotype: Just one base apart from a much larger clone, this may be a read error. Without the conserved terminal phenylalanine or tryptophan, this CDR3 likely stems from a read error. The chain recombines TRBV24-1 with TRBJ2-1; no definite D call. Trimming shortened V by 6 bases and J by 0 bases, and 8 bases separated the two germline ends. The CDR3 consists of 14 residues. CDR1 is KGHDR and CDR2 is SFDVKD in the germline V gene. In nucleotides, the CDR3 is TGTGCCACCAGTTCGCGGCACTCCTACAATGAGCAGTTCTCC. Amino acids: CATSSRHSYNEQFS.

This clonotype came up many times. J is TRBJ2-7 and V is TRBV7-2; D is possibly TRBD1 (6 bases). This CDR3 comprises 16 residues. The V end was cut by 2 bases, the J end by 1 base, with 15 bases between. Per the germline V gene, CDR1 is SGHTA and CDR2 is FQGNSA. CDR3 DNA sequence: TGTGCCAGCAGCTTAAGGGCAGGGGCTCTTTCCTACGAGCAGTACTTC. Translating it yields CASSLRAGALSYEQYF.

CDR3 sequence (DNA): TGTGCCAGCAGGGGGGATTTAGCGGGAGGTACCAATGAGCAGTTCTTC. This encodes CASRGDLAGGTNEQFF. The rearrangement uses TRBV12-3 or TRBV12-4 and TRBJ2-1; TRBD2 matches 10 bases. The V gene end was trimmed by 6 bases and the J gene end by 6 bases; junction bases not matched to a gene: 11. This CDR3 has 16 amino acids.

This clonotype has at least ten counts. The chain joins TRBV6-1 to TRBJ2-2, with 9 bases fitting TRBD1. The CDR3 extends over 15 amino acids. The V gene's germline CDR1 is MNHNS and CDR2 SASEGT. V gave up 6 bases and J gave up 7 bases; unmatched junction bases: 9. The CDR3 region has the DNA TGTGCCAGCAGCAGGAAGGGACAGGGAATCGGGGAGCTGTTTTTT. This codes for CASSRKGQGIGELFF.

This clonotype was counted only a few times. The chain carries TRBV6-2 or TRBV6-3 and TRBJ2-2; 8 bases are shared with TRBD2. Germline assignment: CDR1 MNHEY and CDR2 SVGEGT. The junction had 2 bases not matched to a gene; V was cut back by 2 bases and J by 0 bases. The CDR3 has 16 amino acids. Here the CDR3 reads CASSYGLAANTGELFF. For the CDR3, the DNA is TGTGCCAGCAGTTACGGACTAGCTGCGAACACCGGGGAGCTGTTTTTT.

This chain joins TRBV19 and TRBJ1-3; a weak D match, TRBD1 (6 bases). CDR3 length: 13 residues. The V end lost 4 bases, the J end lost 4 bases, and 8 bases lay between the germline ends. The V gene's germline CDR1 is LNHDA and CDR2 SQIVND (reference sequence). The CDR3 region is CASSTGHGNTIYF. The CDR3, as DNA: TGTGCCAGTAGTACGGGACACGGAAACACCATATATTTT.

Ten or more counts support this clonotype. The V and J genes are TRBV5-1 and TRBJ2-1; 7 bases map to TRBD1. Germline assignment: CDR1 SGHRS and CDR2 YFSETQ. The V gene end was trimmed by 4 bases and the J gene end by 9 bases; junction bases not matched to a gene: 7. CDR3 length: 13 amino acids. As DNA, the CDR3 is TGCGCCAGCAGCACAGATACAGGGGTTGAGCAGTTCTTC. Translation: CASSTDTGVEQFF.

This clonotype occurred many times. CDR3 DNA sequence: TGTGCCAGCAGCTTCCACAACGACCTTGAGGACGAGCAGTACTTC. Translation: CASSFHNDLEDEQYF. The chain links TRBV7-9 to TRBJ2-7; D is unclear. Per germline, CDR1 SEHNR and CDR2 FQNEAQ (reference sequence). V lost 3 bases, J lost 5 bases, and 17 bases lay in between. The CDR3 is 15 residues long.

V gene TRBV18 combines with J gene TRBJ2-2, with D tentatively TRBD2 (6 bases). Trimming cost V 3 bases and J 1 base, with 12 bases left between them. Germline lookup yields CDR1 KGHSH and CDR2 LQKENI. This CDR3 spans 16 amino acids. CDR3 coding DNA: TGTGCCAGCTCACCCAACGGGGGTGAGAACACCGGGGAGCTGTTTTTT. Translated, it gives CASSPNGGENTGELFF. The complete variable domain, with remaining parts taken from reference TRBV18 and TRBJ2-2, reads NAGVMQNPRHLVRRRGQEARLRCSPMKGHSHVYWYRQLPEEGLKFMVYLQKENIIDESGMPKERFSAEFPKEGPSILRIQQVVRGDSAAYFCASSPNGGENTGELFFGEGSRLTVL.

The chain couples TRBV9 to TRBJ2-7; TRBD2 aligns across 11 bases. The CDR3 consists of 14 residues. The J segment lost 5 bases and the V segment lost 3 bases, leaving 4 bases of the junction unmatched. Germline loops: CDR1 SGDLS, CDR2 YYNGEE. CDR3 in amino acids: CASSALGLADEQYF. The CDR3 region has the DNA TGTGCCAGCAGCGCTCTGGGACTAGCGGACGAGCAGTACTTC.

This clonotype appeared many times. The chain employs TRBV5-1 and TRBJ2-2; 8 bases agree with TRBD1. This CDR3 is built from 16 residues. J lost 1 base, V lost 5 bases, and 7 bases had no gene match. Germline assignment: CDR1 SGHRS and CDR2 YFSETQ. The CDR3 DNA follows: TGCGCCAGCAGGGGCAGGGGGCTCGGGAACACCGGGGAGCTGTTTTTT. Its protein is CASRGRGLGNTGELFF.

This clonotype was picked up many times. The rearrangement joins TRBV28 to TRBJ2-1, with 13 bases aligning to TRBD2. This CDR3 is built from 16 residues. The J segment lost 6 bases and the V segment lost 1 base, leaving 3 bases of the junction unmatched. Germline V gives CDR1 MDHEN, CDR2 SYDVKM. The CDR3 spells CASSLYGLAGVNEQFF. CDR3 DNA: TGTGCCAGCAGTTTATACGGACTAGCGGGAGTCAATGAGCAGTTCTTC.

The chain links TRBV29-1 to TRBJ1-4; D uncertain. From germline, CDR1 is SQVTM and CDR2 ANQGSEA. CDR3 length equals 15 residues. Between the trimmed V and J ends, which lost 4 bases and 4 bases, there was a span of 16 bases. In nucleotides, the CDR3 is TGCAGCGTTGTAACATTGGCAGGCGGTAATGAAAAACTGTTTTTT. Translated: CSVVTLAGGNEKLFF.

This clonotype was found many times. The V and J genes are TRBV11-2 and TRBJ1-5; 7 bases align to TRBD1. The germline V gene has CDR1 SGHAT and CDR2 FQNNGV. CDR3 length equals 15 residues. J was trimmed by 1 base and V by 5 bases; bases with no gene match: 5. As DNA, the CDR3 is TGTGCCAGCAGCCCGGGACAGCGGAGCAATCAGCCCCAGCATTTT. Translated, it gives CASSPGQRSNQPQHF.

The rearrangement links TRBV5-8 to TRBJ1-5; a weak D match, TRBD1 (6 bases). The CDR3 loop spans 13 amino acids. Germline V CDR1 and CDR2: SGHTS, YDEGEE. The V end was cut by 3 bases, the J end by 7 bases, with 11 bases between. CDR3: CASSWTGGQPQHF. CDR3 DNA: TGTGCCAGCAGCTGGACGGGGGGCCAGCCCCAGCATTTT. Full variable domain (outside the CDR3, taken from reference TRBV5-8 and TRBJ1-5): EAGVTQSPTHLIKTRGQQATLRCSPISGHTSVYWYQQALGLGLQFLLWYDEGEERNRGNFPPRFSGRQFPNYSSELNVNALELEDSALYLCASSWTGGQPQHFGDGTRLSIL.

The rearrangement uses TRBV4-3 and TRBJ2-7; D remains ambiguous. Germline V gene lookup returns CDR1 LGHNA and CDR2 YSLEER. V dropped 0 bases and J dropped 3 bases, with 9 bases sitting between them. The CDR3 consists of 14 residues. This chain's CDR3 is CASSQEFGYYEQYF. In DNA, the CDR3 is TGCGCCAGCAGCCAAGAATTCGGGTACTACGAGCAGTACTTC.

This clonotype has a handful of counts. This chain connects TRBV12-3 or TRBV12-4 to TRBJ1-2, with D hard to call. With 5 bases removed from V and 4 bases from J, the gap between germline ends came to 14 bases. The CDR3 has 14 amino acids. The DNA for the CDR3 is TGTGCCAGCAGTCAGAATCAGGAGGTCTATGGCTACACCTTC. Encoded protein: CASSQNQEVYGYTF.

This clonotype was seen at least ten times. The CDR3 is CASSPRGGLAGHEQYF. The CDR3, as DNA: TGTGCCAGCAGCCCACGGGGGGGACTAGCGGGTCACGAGCAGTACTTC. The rearrangement uses TRBV7-2 and TRBJ2-7; 12 nucleotides line up with TRBD2. CDR3 size: 16 residues. J gave up 5 bases and V 5 bases, and 10 bases lay outside the gene matches. Germline V lookup: CDR1 SGHTA, CDR2 FQGNSA.

The chain couples TRBV11-2 to TRBJ2-7; 7 nucleotides align to TRBD2. V was pared by 3 bases and J by 5 bases, with 4 bases of the junction left unmatched. Germline lookup yields CDR1 SGHAT and CDR2 FQNNGV. The CDR3 runs 13 residues. CDR3 in amino acids: CASSFIAGNEQYF. The DNA of the CDR3 is TGTGCCAGCAGCTTTATAGCGGGTAACGAGCAGTACTTC.

In regard to this clonotype: A read error may account for a junction end that differs from germline. The chain is built from TRBV9 and TRBJ2-5, with D possibly being TRBD2 (9 bases). The CDR3 has 16 amino acids. Germline loops: CDR1 SGDLS, CDR2 YYNGEE. The CDR3 DNA reads TGTGCCAGCAGCTCCAGGGGGCTAGCGGGAATAGAGGCCCAGTACTTC. Translated: CASSSRGLAGIEAQYF.

This clonotype was picked up many times. The chain recombines TRBV7-2 with TRBJ2-4, with D unclear. The germline V and J ends were trimmed by 2 bases and 9 bases, with 14 bases remaining between them. The germline CDR1 and CDR2 sequences are SGHTA and FQGNSA. This CDR3 region has 14 residues. The CDR3, as DNA: TGTGCCAGCAGCTTATTCCTCGTTGGTGGCATTCAGTACTTC. It specifies CASSLFLVGGIQYF.

This clonotype showed up many times. The chain has TRBV20-1 and TRBJ1-1; D may be TRBD1 (6 bases). CDR1 is DFQATT and CDR2 is SNEGSKA in the germline V gene (reference sequence). The CDR3 extends over 12 amino acids. The CDR3 loop reads CRGWGGATEAFF. CDR3 DNA: TGCAGAGGATGGGGGGGGGCCACTGAAGCTTTCTTT.